A selection of T cell receptor beta chains follows, all from one sample in a study of blood T cell repertoires in COVID-19. Repertoires were generated with immunoSEQ multiplex PCR, while TCRdb's copy carries only in-frame clones and drops some. The sample includes fewer than 250,000 clones, approximately 80% of them seen just once. Sequencing was performed on peripheral blood. These receptors were taken from a woman aged 55-69 years with active or convalescent COVID-19. The CDR3 runs from the conserved cysteine through the conserved F or W. D genes are given only for firm matches. Not every row has a clone size; where given, it reads once, few, many or a size class.

v_call: TRBV30; d_call: TRBD1; clone_size: -; j_call: TRBJ1-5; cdr3_aa: CAWSGQGAQPQHF; cdr3_nt: TGTGCCTGGAGTGGGCAGGGGGCTCAGCCCCAGCATTTT
v_call: TRBV6-6; d_call: TRBD1; clone_size: -; j_call: TRBJ1-2; cdr3_aa: CASSYVRDRGQGYTF; cdr3_nt: TGTGCCAGCAGTTACGTAAGGGACAGGGGGCAGGGCTACACCTTC
v_call: TRBV5-1; d_call: TRBD1; clone_size: once; j_call: TRBJ1-4; cdr3_aa: CASSFGSVGTGQKLFF; cdr3_nt: TGCGCCAGCAGCTTTGGGTCAGTGGGGACAGGACAAAAACTGTTTTTT
v_call: TRBV28; d_call: -; clone_size: -; j_call: TRBJ2-5; cdr3_aa: CASRWRRGETQYF; cdr3_nt: TGTGCCAGCAGGTGGAGGCGGGGAGAGACCCAGTACTTC
v_call: TRBV20-1; d_call: -; clone_size: -; j_call: TRBJ1-6; cdr3_aa: CSASNFRTRNNSPLHF; cdr3_nt: TGCAGTGCTAGTAACTTTAGGACAAGGAATAATTCACCCCTCCACTTT
v_call: TRBV19; d_call: -; clone_size: -; j_call: TRBJ1-5; cdr3_aa: CASSFLSSQPQHF; cdr3_nt: TGTGCCAGTAGTTTCCTTAGCAGTCAGCCCCAGCATTTT
v_call: TRBV10-3; d_call: TRBD1; clone_size: -; j_call: TRBJ1-5; cdr3_aa: CALGTGYQPQHF; cdr3_nt: TGTGCCCTTGGGACAGGGTATCAGCCCCAGCATTTT
v_call: TRBV9; d_call: -; clone_size: -; j_call: TRBJ2-2; cdr3_aa: CASSVVPGELFF; cdr3_nt: TGTGCCAGCAGCGTAGTTCCGGGGGAGCTGTTTTTT
v_call: TRBV19; d_call: TRBD1; clone_size: -; j_call: TRBJ2-7; cdr3_aa: CASSVGQGLAGEQYF; cdr3_nt: TGTGCCAGTAGTGTAGGACAGGGTTTAGCTGGCGAGCAGTACTTC
v_call: TRBV5-1; d_call: TRBD2; clone_size: -; j_call: TRBJ2-1; cdr3_aa: CASSSPGVREGGFEQFF; cdr3_nt: TGCGCCAGCAGCTCCCCCGGAGTGAGGGAGGGCGGTTTTGAGCAGTTCTTC
v_call: TRBV10-3; d_call: TRBD2; clone_size: -; j_call: TRBJ2-1; cdr3_aa: CAISESGERGGNEQFF; cdr3_nt: TGTGCCATCAGTGAGTCAGGCGAGCGGGGGGGGAATGAGCAGTTCTTC
v_call: TRBV7-9; d_call: -; clone_size: -; j_call: TRBJ2-7; cdr3_aa: CASRLAPGKNEQYF; cdr3_nt: TGTGCCAGCAGGCTCGCCCCCGGGAAGAACGAGCAGTACTTC
v_call: TRBV3-1/TRBV3-2; d_call: -; clone_size: -; j_call: TRBJ1-1; cdr3_aa: CASSHNRNTEAFF; cdr3_nt: TGTGCCAGCAGCCATAACAGGAACACTGAAGCTTTCTTT
v_call: TRBV19; d_call: -; clone_size: -; j_call: TRBJ2-3; cdr3_aa: CASSSQGTDTQYF; cdr3_nt: TGTGCCAGTAGTAGTCAGGGCACAGATACGCAGTATTTT
v_call: TRBV2; d_call: TRBD2; clone_size: -; j_call: TRBJ2-3; cdr3_aa: CASSGGLADTQYF; cdr3_nt: TGTGCCAGCAGTGGGGGACTAGCAGATACGCAGTATTTT
v_call: TRBV19; d_call: -; clone_size: once; j_call: TRBJ2-3; cdr3_aa: CASKVASTDTQYF; cdr3_nt: TGTGCCAGTAAGGTAGCTAGCACAGATACGCAGTATTTT
v_call: TRBV10-3; d_call: -; clone_size: -; j_call: TRBJ1-5; cdr3_aa: CAISGGFSDQPQHF; cdr3_nt: TGTGCCATCAGTGGAGGATTTAGTGATCAGCCCCAGCATTTT
v_call: TRBV4-1; d_call: TRBD1; clone_size: -; j_call: TRBJ1-1; cdr3_aa: CASSQDRRTGRDTEAFF; cdr3_nt: TGCGCCAGCAGCCAAGATCGCCGGACAGGGCGGGACACTGAAGCTTTCTTT
v_call: TRBV15; d_call: -; clone_size: -; j_call: TRBJ1-5; cdr3_aa: CATSRVDRLGNQPQHF; cdr3_nt: TGTGCCACCAGCAGAGTTGACAGACTCGGCAATCAGCCCCAGCATTTT
v_call: TRBV28; d_call: TRBD1; clone_size: -; j_call: TRBJ1-3; cdr3_aa: CASSLLQGRSSGNTIYF; cdr3_nt: TGTGCCAGCAGTTTACTACAGGGGAGAAGCTCTGGAAACACCATATATTTT
v_call: TRBV5-1; d_call: TRBD2; clone_size: -; j_call: TRBJ2-2; cdr3_aa: CASRASGGITGELFF; cdr3_nt: TGCGCCAGCAGAGCCAGCGGGGGGATCACCGGGGAGCTGTTTTTT
v_call: TRBV2; d_call: TRBD1; clone_size: few; j_call: TRBJ1-5; cdr3_aa: CASSVGGQGNNQPQHF; cdr3_nt: TGTGCCAGCAGCGTAGGCGGACAGGGAAACAATCAGCCCCAGCATTTT
v_call: TRBV11-1; d_call: TRBD2; clone_size: -; j_call: TRBJ2-5; cdr3_aa: CASSLGVAGEVETQYF; cdr3_nt: TGTGCCAGCAGCTTAGGGGTAGCGGGAGAAGTGGAGACCCAGTACTTC
v_call: TRBV5-8; d_call: -; clone_size: -; j_call: TRBJ1-2; cdr3_aa: CASSTTTGSGYTF; cdr3_nt: TGTGCCAGCAGCACTACGACAGGCTCTGGCTACACCTTC
v_call: TRBV5-1; d_call: -; clone_size: few; j_call: TRBJ1-4; cdr3_aa: CASGAEGTNEKLFF; cdr3_nt: TGCGCTAGTGGGGCAGAAGGAACTAATGAAAAACTGTTTTTT
v_call: TRBV3-1/TRBV3-2; d_call: TRBD1; clone_size: -; j_call: TRBJ1-1; cdr3_aa: CASSQEDRANEAFF; cdr3_nt: TGTGCCAGCAGCCAAGAGGACAGGGCAAATGAAGCTTTCTTT
v_call: TRBV19; d_call: -; clone_size: once; j_call: TRBJ1-2; cdr3_aa: CASSMGGFYGYTF; cdr3_nt: TGTGCCAGTAGTATGGGGGGGTTCTATGGCTACACCTTC
v_call: TRBV30; d_call: -; clone_size: once; j_call: TRBJ1-3; cdr3_aa: CALESISGNTIYF; cdr3_nt: TGTGCACTGGAGTCCATATCTGGAAACACCATATATTTT
v_call: TRBV28; d_call: -; clone_size: -; j_call: TRBJ1-6; cdr3_aa: CASSLAGEGSPLHF; cdr3_nt: TGTGCCAGCAGTTTGGCAGGGGAGGGTTCACCCCTCCACTTT
v_call: TRBV7-8; d_call: TRBD1; clone_size: -; j_call: TRBJ1-5; cdr3_aa: CASSQRTGRGNQPQHF; cdr3_nt: TGTGCCAGCAGCCAACGGACAGGGCGAGGCAATCAGCCCCAGCATTTT
v_call: TRBV7-6; d_call: -; clone_size: -; j_call: TRBJ2-3; cdr3_aa: CASSQRLGPSTDTQYF; cdr3_nt: TGTGCCAGCAGTCAACGACTAGGGCCTAGCACAGATACGCAGTATTTT
v_call: TRBV5-1; d_call: TRBD1; clone_size: -; j_call: TRBJ2-1; cdr3_aa: CASSLSSGGGNEQFF; cdr3_nt: TGCGCCAGCAGCTTGTCGTCAGGGGGTGGAAATGAGCAGTTCTTC
v_call: TRBV5-1; d_call: TRBD1; clone_size: -; j_call: TRBJ2-2; cdr3_aa: CASSLGTGGNTGELFF; cdr3_nt: TGCGCCAGCAGCTTGGGGACAGGGGGCAACACCGGGGAGCTGTTTTTT
v_call: TRBV28; d_call: -; clone_size: -; j_call: TRBJ1-4; cdr3_aa: CASSSGRNNEKLFF; cdr3_nt: TGTGCCAGCAGTTCCGGGAGGAATAATGAAAAACTGTTTTTT
v_call: TRBV6-2/TRBV6-3; d_call: TRBD1; clone_size: -; j_call: TRBJ1-4; cdr3_aa: CASSSPPTGAVKKLFF; cdr3_nt: TGTGCCAGCAGTTCCCCTCCGACAGGGGCGGTTAAAAAACTGTTTTTT
v_call: TRBV19; d_call: -; clone_size: -; j_call: TRBJ1-1; cdr3_aa: CASSAQGLSGWAFF; cdr3_nt: TGTGCCAGTAGTGCGCAGGGTCTCTCCGGATGGGCTTTCTTT
v_call: TRBV7-3; d_call: TRBD2; clone_size: -; j_call: TRBJ2-2; cdr3_aa: CASSQLAGATGELFF; cdr3_nt: TGTGCCAGCAGCCAACTAGCGGGAGCGACCGGGGAGCTGTTTTTT
v_call: TRBV12-3/TRBV12-4; d_call: -; clone_size: many; j_call: TRBJ1-2; cdr3_aa: CASSRNTGRGYTF; cdr3_nt: TGTGCCAGCAGTCGTAATACAGGGCGCGGCTACACCTTC
v_call: TRBV7-9; d_call: TRBD1; clone_size: -; j_call: TRBJ1-1; cdr3_aa: CASSLAPGTGGTEAFF; cdr3_nt: TGTGCCAGCAGCTTAGCGCCGGGGACAGGGGGCACTGAAGCTTTCTTT
v_call: TRBV6-6; d_call: TRBD1; clone_size: -; j_call: TRBJ1-5; cdr3_aa: CASSYRDRGTGQPQHF; cdr3_nt: TGTGCCAGCAGTTACAGGGACAGGGGGACGGGTCAGCCCCAGCATTTT
v_call: TRBV27; d_call: -; clone_size: -; j_call: TRBJ1-1; cdr3_aa: CASRLTANTEAFF; cdr3_nt: TGTGCCAGCAGACTCACAGCGAACACTGAAGCTTTCTTT
v_call: TRBV5-5; d_call: -; clone_size: -; j_call: TRBJ2-5; cdr3_aa: CASSWGDGETQYF; cdr3_nt: TGTGCCAGCAGCTGGGGGGATGGGGAGACCCAGTACTTC
v_call: TRBV5-5; d_call: -; clone_size: -; j_call: TRBJ1-2; cdr3_aa: CASSFGLGINYGYTF; cdr3_nt: TGTGCCAGCAGCTTCGGTCTCGGGATAAACTATGGCTACACCTTC
v_call: TRBV4-2; d_call: -; clone_size: -; j_call: TRBJ1-5; cdr3_aa: CASSQVTKQGGYQPQHF; cdr3_nt: TGTGCCAGCAGCCAAGTCACCAAACAGGGAGGGTATCAGCCCCAGCATTTT
v_call: TRBV28; d_call: TRBD1; clone_size: few; j_call: TRBJ1-5; cdr3_aa: CASSLGGGGSGNQPQHF; cdr3_nt: TGTGCCAGCAGTTTAGGAGGGGGCGGAAGTGGCAATCAGCCCCAGCATTTT
v_call: TRBV5-1; d_call: TRBD2; clone_size: -; j_call: TRBJ2-1; cdr3_aa: CASSLRTSGGFNGNNEQFF; cdr3_nt: TGCGCCAGCAGCCTCCGGACTAGCGGGGGGTTCAACGGAAACAATGAGCAGTTCTTC
v_call: TRBV6-5; d_call: TRBD1; clone_size: -; j_call: TRBJ2-2; cdr3_aa: CASSSGTGDYTGELFF; cdr3_nt: TGTGCCAGCAGTTCGGGGACAGGGGATTACACCGGGGAGCTGTTTTTT
v_call: TRBV12-3/TRBV12-4; d_call: -; clone_size: -; j_call: TRBJ2-1; cdr3_aa: CASTRASSNEQFF; cdr3_nt: TGTGCCAGCACCCGTGCGTCTAGCAATGAGCAGTTCTTC
v_call: TRBV24-1; d_call: TRBD1; clone_size: -; j_call: TRBJ2-5; cdr3_aa: CATSGDRGQGETQYF; cdr3_nt: TGTGCCACCAGTGGTGACAGGGGCCAGGGGGAGACCCAGTACTTC
v_call: TRBV30; d_call: -; clone_size: -; j_call: TRBJ1-2; cdr3_aa: CAWSHRANYGYTF; cdr3_nt: TGTGCCTGGAGCCACAGGGCCAACTATGGCTACACCTTC
v_call: TRBV19; d_call: TRBD2; clone_size: -; j_call: TRBJ2-1; cdr3_aa: CASRVAGGQYNEQFF; cdr3_nt: TGTGCCAGTAGGGTAGCGGGGGGGCAATACAATGAGCAGTTCTTC
v_call: TRBV6-5; d_call: -; clone_size: -; j_call: TRBJ2-3; cdr3_aa: CASRARGHRTDTQYF; cdr3_nt: TGTGCCAGCAGGGCCAGGGGACATCGCACAGATACGCAGTATTTT
v_call: TRBV30; d_call: TRBD2; clone_size: -; j_call: TRBJ2-3; cdr3_aa: CAWSRLAGYDTQYF; cdr3_nt: TGTGCCTGGAGTCGACTAGCGGGATACGATACGCAGTATTTT
v_call: TRBV29-1; d_call: TRBD2; clone_size: -; j_call: TRBJ2-5; cdr3_aa: CSVEEGGGAREETQYF; cdr3_nt: TGCAGCGTTGAAGAGGGCGGGGGGGCGAGAGAAGAGACCCAGTACTTC
v_call: TRBV3-1/TRBV3-2; d_call: TRBD2; clone_size: -; j_call: TRBJ2-1; cdr3_aa: CASSPWTSGNNEQFF; cdr3_nt: TGTGCCAGCAGCCCTTGGACTAGCGGGAACAATGAGCAGTTCTTC
v_call: TRBV5-1; d_call: -; clone_size: -; j_call: TRBJ2-7; cdr3_aa: CASWTGTSYYEQYF; cdr3_nt: TGCGCCAGCTGGACCGGGACTTCATACTACGAGCAGTACTTC
v_call: TRBV28; d_call: TRBD1; clone_size: -; j_call: TRBJ2-1; cdr3_aa: CASSGRTGGLSYNEQFF; cdr3_nt: TGTGCCAGCAGTGGCAGGACAGGGGGTCTCTCCTACAATGAGCAGTTCTTC